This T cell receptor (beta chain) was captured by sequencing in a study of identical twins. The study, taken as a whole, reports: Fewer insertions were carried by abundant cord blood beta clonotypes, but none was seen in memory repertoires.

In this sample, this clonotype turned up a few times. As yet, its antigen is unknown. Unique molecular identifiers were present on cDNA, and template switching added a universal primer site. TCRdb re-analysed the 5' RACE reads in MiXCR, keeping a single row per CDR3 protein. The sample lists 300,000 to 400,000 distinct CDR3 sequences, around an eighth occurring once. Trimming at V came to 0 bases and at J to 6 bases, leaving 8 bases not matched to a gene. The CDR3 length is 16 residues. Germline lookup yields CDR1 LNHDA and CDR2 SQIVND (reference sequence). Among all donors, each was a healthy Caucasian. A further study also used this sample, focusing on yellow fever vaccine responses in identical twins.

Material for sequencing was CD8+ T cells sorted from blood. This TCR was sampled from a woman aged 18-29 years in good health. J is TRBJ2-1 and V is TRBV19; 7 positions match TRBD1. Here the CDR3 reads CASSIDTGVPLNEQFF. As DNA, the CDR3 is TGTGCCAGTAGTATAGATACAGGGGTTCCGCTCAATGAGCAGTTCTTC.